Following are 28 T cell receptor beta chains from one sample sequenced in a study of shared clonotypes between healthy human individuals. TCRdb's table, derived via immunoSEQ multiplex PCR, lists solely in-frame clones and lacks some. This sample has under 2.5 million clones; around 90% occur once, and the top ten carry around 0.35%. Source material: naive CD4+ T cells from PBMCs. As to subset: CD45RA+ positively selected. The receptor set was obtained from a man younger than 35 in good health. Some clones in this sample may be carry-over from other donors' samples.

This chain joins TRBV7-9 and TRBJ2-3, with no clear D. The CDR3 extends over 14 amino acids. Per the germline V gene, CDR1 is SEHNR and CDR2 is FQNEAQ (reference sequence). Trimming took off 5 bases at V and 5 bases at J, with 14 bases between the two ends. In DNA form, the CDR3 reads TGTGCCAGCAGCCAACGGCCCGCTAAAGATACGCAGTATTTT. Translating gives CASSQRPAKDTQYF. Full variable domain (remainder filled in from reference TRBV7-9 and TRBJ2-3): DTGVSQNPRHKITKRGQNVTFRCDPISEHNRLYWYRQTLGQGPEFLTYFQNEAQLEKSRLLSDRFSAERPKGSFSTLEIQRTEQGDSAMYLCASSQRPAKDTQYFGPGTRLTVL.

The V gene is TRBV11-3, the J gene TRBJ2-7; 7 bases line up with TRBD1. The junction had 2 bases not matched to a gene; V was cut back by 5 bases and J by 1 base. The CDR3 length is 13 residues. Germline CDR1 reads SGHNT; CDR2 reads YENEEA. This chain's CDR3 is CASSRGQSYEQYF. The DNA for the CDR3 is TGTGCCAGCAGCCGGGGACAGTCCTACGAGCAGTACTTC.

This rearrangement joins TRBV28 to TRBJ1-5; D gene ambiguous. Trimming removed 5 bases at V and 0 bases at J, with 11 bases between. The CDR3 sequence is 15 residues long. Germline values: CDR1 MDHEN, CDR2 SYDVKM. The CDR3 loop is CASSPPTASNQPQHF. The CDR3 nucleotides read TGTGCCAGCAGTCCCCCCACAGCTAGCAATCAGCCCCAGCATTTT.

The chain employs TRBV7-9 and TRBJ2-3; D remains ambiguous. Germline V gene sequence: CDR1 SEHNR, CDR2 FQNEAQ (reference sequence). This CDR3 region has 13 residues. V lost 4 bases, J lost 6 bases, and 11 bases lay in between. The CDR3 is CASSSLGPDTQYF. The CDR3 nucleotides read TGTGCCAGCAGCTCGCTAGGTCCCGATACGCAGTATTTT.

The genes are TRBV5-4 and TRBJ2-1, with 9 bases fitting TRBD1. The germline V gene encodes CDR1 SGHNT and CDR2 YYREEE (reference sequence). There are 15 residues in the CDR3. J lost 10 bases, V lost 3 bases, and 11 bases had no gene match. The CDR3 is CASSSRTGERGEQFF. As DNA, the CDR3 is TGTGCCAGCAGCTCCCGGACAGGGGAGCGAGGGGAGCAGTTCTTC.

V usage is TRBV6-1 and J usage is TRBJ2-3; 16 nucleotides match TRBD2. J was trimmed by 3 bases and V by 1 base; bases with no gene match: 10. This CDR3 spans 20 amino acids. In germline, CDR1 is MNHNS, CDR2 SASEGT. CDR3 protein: CASSEGGLAGGQVRTDTQYF. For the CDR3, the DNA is TGTGCCAGCAGTGAAGGGGGACTAGCGGGAGGGCAAGTCCGGACAGATACGCAGTATTTT.

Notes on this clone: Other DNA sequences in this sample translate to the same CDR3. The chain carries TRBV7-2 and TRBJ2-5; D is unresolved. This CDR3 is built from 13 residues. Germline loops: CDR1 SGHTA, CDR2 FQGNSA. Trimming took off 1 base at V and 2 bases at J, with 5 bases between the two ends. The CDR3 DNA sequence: TGTGCCAGCAGCTTAGGGGGACAAGAGACCCAGTACTTC. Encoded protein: CASSLGGQETQYF.

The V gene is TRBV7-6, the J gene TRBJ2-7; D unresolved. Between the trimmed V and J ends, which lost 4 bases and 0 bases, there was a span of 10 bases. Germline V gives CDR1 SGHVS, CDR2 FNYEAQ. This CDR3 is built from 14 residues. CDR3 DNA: TGTGCCAGCAGCTCCTTCGGGCCCTCCTACGAGCAGTACTTC. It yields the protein CASSSFGPSYEQYF.

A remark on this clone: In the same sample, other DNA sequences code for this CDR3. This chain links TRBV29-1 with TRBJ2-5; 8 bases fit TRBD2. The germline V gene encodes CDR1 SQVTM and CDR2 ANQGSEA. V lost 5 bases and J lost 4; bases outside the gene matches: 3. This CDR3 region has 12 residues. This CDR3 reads CSVRRGGETQYF. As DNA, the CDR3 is TGCAGCGTTCGTCGGGGGGGAGAGACCCAGTACTTC.

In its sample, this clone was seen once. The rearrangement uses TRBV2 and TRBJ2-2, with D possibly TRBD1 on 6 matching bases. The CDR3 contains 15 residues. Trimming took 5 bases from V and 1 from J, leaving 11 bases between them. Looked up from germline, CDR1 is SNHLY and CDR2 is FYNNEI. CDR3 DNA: TGTGCCAGCAGTCTTGACAGGTGGAACACCGGGGAGCTGTTTTTT. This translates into CASSLDRWNTGELFF.

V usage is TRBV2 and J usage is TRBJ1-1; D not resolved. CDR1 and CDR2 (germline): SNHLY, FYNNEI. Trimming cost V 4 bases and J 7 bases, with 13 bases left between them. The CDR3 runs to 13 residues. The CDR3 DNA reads TGTGCCAGCAGTGGCTGGGGAGGATTTGAAGCTTTCTTT. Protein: CASSGWGGFEAFF. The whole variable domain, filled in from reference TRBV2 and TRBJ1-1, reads EPEVTQTPSHQVTQMGQEVILRCVPISNHLYFYWYRQILGQKVEFLVSFYNNEISEKSEIFDDQFSVERPDGSNFTLKIRSTKLEDSAMYFCASSGWGGFEAFFGQGTRLTVV.

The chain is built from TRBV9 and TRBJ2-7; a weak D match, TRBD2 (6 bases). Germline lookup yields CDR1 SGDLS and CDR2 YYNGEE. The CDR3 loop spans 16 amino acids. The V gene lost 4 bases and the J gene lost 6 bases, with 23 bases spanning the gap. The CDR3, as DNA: TGTGCCAGCAGCCCCCAGCCGGGAGTAGGTTTGGGCGAGCAGTACTTC. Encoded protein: CASSPQPGVGLGEQYF.

DNA of the CDR3: TGTGCCTGGACCTTGGGACCTGAAGCTTTCTTT. Encoded protein: CAWTLGPEAFF. The V call is TRBV30, the J call TRBJ1-1, with D perhaps TRBD1 (5 bases). The CDR3 runs to 11 residues. V was pared by 4 bases and J by 6 bases, with 9 bases between. Per germline, CDR1 GTSNPN and CDR2 SVGIG (reference sequence). The whole variable domain, remainder taken from reference TRBV30 and TRBJ1-1, is SQTIHQWPATLVQPVGSPLSLECTVEGTSNPNLYWYRQAAGRGLQLLFYSVGIGQISSEVPQNLSASRPQDRQFILSSKKLLLSDSGFYLCAWTLGPEAFFGQGTRLTVV.

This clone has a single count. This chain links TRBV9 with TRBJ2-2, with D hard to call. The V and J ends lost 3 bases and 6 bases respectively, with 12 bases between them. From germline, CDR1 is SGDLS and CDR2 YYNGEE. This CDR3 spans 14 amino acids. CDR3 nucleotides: TGTGCCAGCAGCGACCGTGGATGGGCCGGGGAGCTGTTTTTT. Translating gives CASSDRGWAGELFF.

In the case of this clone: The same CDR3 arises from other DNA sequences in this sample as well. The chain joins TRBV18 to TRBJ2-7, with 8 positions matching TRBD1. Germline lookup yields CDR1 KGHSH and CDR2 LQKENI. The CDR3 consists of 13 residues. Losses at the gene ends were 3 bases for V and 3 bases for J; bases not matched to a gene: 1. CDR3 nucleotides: TGTGCCAGCTCACCGGGACAGGTCTACGAGCAGTACTTC. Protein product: CASSPGQVYEQYF.

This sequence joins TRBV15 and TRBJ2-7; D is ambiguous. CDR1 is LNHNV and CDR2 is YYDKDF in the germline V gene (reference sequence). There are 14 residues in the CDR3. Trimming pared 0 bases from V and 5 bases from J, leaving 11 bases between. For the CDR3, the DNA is TGTGCCACCAGCAGAGAATTGGTGGCAAACGAGCAGTACTTC. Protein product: CATSRELVANEQYF.

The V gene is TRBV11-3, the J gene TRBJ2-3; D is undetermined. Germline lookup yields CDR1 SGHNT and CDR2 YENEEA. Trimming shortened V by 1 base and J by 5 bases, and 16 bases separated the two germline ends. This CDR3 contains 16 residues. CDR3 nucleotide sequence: TGTGCCAGCAGCTTAGTGCAGGAATTGAAGGGAGATACGCAGTATTTT. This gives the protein CASSLVQELKGDTQYF.

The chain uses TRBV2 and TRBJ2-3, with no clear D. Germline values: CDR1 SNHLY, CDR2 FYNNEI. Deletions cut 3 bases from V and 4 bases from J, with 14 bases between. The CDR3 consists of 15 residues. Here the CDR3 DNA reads TGTGCCAGCAGTGACGAAAGTTTGGGCGCAGATACGCAGTATTTT. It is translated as CASSDESLGADTQYF.

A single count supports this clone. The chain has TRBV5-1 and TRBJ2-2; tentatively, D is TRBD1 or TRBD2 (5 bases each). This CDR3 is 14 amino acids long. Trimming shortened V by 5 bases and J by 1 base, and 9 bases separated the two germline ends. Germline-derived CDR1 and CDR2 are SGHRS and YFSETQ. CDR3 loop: CASRLGENTGELFF. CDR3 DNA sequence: TGCGCCAGCAGGCTGGGGGAGAACACCGGGGAGCTGTTTTTT.

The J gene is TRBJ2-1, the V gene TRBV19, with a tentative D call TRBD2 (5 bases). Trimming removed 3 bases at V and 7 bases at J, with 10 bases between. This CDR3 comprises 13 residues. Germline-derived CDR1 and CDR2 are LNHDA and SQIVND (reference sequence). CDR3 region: CASSIYRGNEQFF. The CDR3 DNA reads TGTGCCAGTAGTATCTACCGGGGTAATGAGCAGTTCTTC. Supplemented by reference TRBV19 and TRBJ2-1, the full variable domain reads DGGITQSPKYLFRKEGQNVTLSCEQNLNHDAMYWYRQDPGQGLRLIYYSQIVNDFQKGDIAEGYSVSREKKESFPLTVTSAQKNPTAFYLCASSIYRGNEQFFGPGTRLTVL.

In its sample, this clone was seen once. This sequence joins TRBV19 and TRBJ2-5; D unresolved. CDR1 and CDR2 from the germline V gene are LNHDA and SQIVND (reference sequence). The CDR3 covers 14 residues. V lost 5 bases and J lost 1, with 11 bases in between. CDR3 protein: CASSQEPTQETQYF. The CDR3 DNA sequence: TGTGCCAGTAGTCAGGAACCCACCCAAGAGACCCAGTACTTC.

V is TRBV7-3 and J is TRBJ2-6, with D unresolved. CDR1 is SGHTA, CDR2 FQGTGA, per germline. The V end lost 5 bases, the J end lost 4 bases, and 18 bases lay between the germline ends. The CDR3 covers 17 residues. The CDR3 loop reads CASSPVIVVPGANVLTF. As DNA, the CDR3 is TGTGCCAGCAGCCCCGTTATAGTAGTGCCCGGGGCCAACGTCCTGACTTTC.

CDR3: CASSPDPGTSTFYSPQHF. CDR3 nucleotides: TGCGCCAGCAGCCCGGACCCCGGGACATCCACGTTTTATTCGCCCCAGCATTTT. The chain is built from TRBV4-1 and TRBJ1-5, with D tentatively TRBD1 (6 bases). Trimming pared 4 bases from V and 9 bases from J, leaving 28 bases between. CDR1 is MGHRA, CDR2 YSYEKL, per germline. The CDR3 spans 18 residues.

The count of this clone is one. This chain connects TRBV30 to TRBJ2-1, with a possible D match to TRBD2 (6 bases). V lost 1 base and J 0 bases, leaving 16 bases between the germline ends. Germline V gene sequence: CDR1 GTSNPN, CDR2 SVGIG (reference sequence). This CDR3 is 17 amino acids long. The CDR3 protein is CAWSAVGGETSYNEQFF. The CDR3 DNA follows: TGTGCCTGGAGTGCAGTGGGCGGGGAGACCTCCTACAATGAGCAGTTCTTC.

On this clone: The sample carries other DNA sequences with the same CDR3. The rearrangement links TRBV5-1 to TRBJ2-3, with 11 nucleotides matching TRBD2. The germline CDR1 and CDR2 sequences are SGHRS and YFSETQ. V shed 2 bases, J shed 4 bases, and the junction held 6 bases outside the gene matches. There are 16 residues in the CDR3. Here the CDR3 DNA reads TGCGCCAGCAGCTTCCCTCTAGCGGGAGGACCAGATACGCAGTATTTT. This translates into CASSFPLAGGPDTQYF.

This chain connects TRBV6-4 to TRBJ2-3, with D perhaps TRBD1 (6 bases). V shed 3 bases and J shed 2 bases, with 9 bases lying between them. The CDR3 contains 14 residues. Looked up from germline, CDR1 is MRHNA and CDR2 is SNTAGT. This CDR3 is CASSEQGTTDTQYF. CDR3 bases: TGTGCCAGCAGTGAACAGGGAACCACAGATACGCAGTATTTT.

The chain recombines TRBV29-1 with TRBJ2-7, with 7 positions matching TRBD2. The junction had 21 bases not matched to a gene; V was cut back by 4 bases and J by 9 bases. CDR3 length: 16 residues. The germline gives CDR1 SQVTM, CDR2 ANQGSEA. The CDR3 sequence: CSVGSEKAGALLLQYF. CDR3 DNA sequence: TGCAGCGTTGGGAGCGAGAAGGCGGGAGCGCTCCTCCTGCAGTACTTC.

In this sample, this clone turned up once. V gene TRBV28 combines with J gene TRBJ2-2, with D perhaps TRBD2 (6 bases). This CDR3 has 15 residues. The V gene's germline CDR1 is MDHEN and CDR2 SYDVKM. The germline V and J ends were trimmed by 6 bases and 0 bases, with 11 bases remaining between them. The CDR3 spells CASSLPGANTGELFF. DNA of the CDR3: TGTGCCAGCAGCCTCCCGGGGGCGAACACCGGGGAGCTGTTTTTT.